This TCR beta chain stems from a study of OX40 agonist ivuxolimab in advanced cancers. Measured with immunoSEQ multiplex PCR; TCRdb has only the in-frame clones, and not every one. This table holds around 70,000 clones, around four fifths found once. The germline V and J ends were trimmed by 3 bases and 7 bases, with 16 bases remaining between them. Germline CDR1 is SGDLS and CDR2 is YYNGEE. This CDR3 comprises 15 residues. The material was CD4+ or CD8+ T cells sorted from blood, obtained in a trial of the OX40 agonist ivuxolimab. The genes are TRBV9 and TRBJ2-2; D possibly corresponds to TRBD2 (5 bases). The origin of this receptor is an adult with an advanced solid tumor such as melanoma, head and neck, liver or kidney cancer. CDR3 sequence reads: CASSDGIGVSGELFF. CDR3 sequence (DNA): TGTGCCAGCAGCGACGGGATCGGGGTTAGCGGGGAGCTGTTTTTT.